Following are 9 T cell receptor beta chains from one sample sequenced in a study of cytomegalovirus exposure and HLA in healthy donors. The PCR made use of 60 Vbeta and 13 Jbeta primers. The protocol was immunoSEQ multiplex PCR, while the TCRdb copy is restricted to in-frame clones and leaves out a portion. The sample holds 160,000 or so clones, 80% seen once. The sequencing input was PBMCs. These TCRs come from a male donor in good health and CMV-seropositive.

The gene calls are TRBV11-3 and TRBJ2-7, with 7 positions matching TRBD1. Germline CDR1 is SGHNT and CDR2 is YENEEA. V was pared by 3 bases and J by 5 bases, with 16 bases of the junction left unmatched. This CDR3 region has 17 residues. The CDR3 nucleotides read TGTGCCAGCAGCTTCATTTACCGGCGACAGGGTTTCCACGAGCAGTACTTC. Residues: CASSFIYRRQGFHEQYF.

The chain links TRBV2 to TRBJ2-7; D possibly corresponds to TRBD2 (5 bases). V was clipped by 8 bases and J by 1 base, with 15 bases between them. This CDR3 is 14 amino acids long. Looked up from germline, CDR1 is SNHLY and CDR2 is FYNNEI. CDR3 coding DNA: TGTGCCAGCGAGGGAAGGCGGTCTTCCTACGAGCAGTACTTC. It translates to CASEGRRSSYEQYF. The full variable domain, its missing parts supplied by reference TRBV2 and TRBJ2-7, is EPEVTQTPSHQVTQMGQEVILRCVPISNHLYFYWYRQILGQKVEFLVSFYNNEISEKSEIFDDQFSVERPDGSNFTLKIRSTKLEDSAMYFCASEGRRSSYEQYFGPGTRLTVT.

The V gene is TRBV4-1, the J gene TRBJ1-3; 8 bases match TRBD1. This CDR3 has 14 amino acids. V lost 5 bases and J lost 5; bases outside the gene matches: 5. CDR1 and CDR2 (germline): MGHRA, YSYEKL. The CDR3: CASSWTGPRNTIYF. CDR3 in DNA: TGCGCCAGCAGCTGGACAGGGCCAAGAAACACCATATATTTT.

The V and J genes are TRBV7-9 and TRBJ1-2; 9 nucleotides align to TRBD1. Germline values: CDR1 SEHNR, CDR2 FQNEAQ (reference sequence). The CDR3 is 17 amino acids. Trimming cost V 3 bases and J 6 bases; bases outside gene matches: 14. The CDR3 DNA follows: TGTGCCAGCAGCTTGGACAGGGGCCCCGTTCGGGACGATGGCTACACCTTC. Protein: CASSLDRGPVRDDGYTF.

This chain joins TRBV19 and TRBJ2-1, with 8 bases identical to TRBD1. The CDR3 consists of 16 residues. V lost 1 base and J lost 2; bases outside the gene matches: 4. CDR1 and CDR2 (germline): LNHDA, SQIVND (reference sequence). This CDR3 reads CASSIVGGQAYNEQFF. DNA of the CDR3: TGTGCCAGTAGTATAGTAGGGGGACAGGCCTACAATGAGCAGTTCTTC.

The sample holds a few counts of this clone. In nucleotides, the CDR3 is TGTGCCAGCAGTCCTACAGGGGCCGGGGAGCTGTTTTTT. It is translated as CASSPTGAGELFF. The chain couples TRBV6-5 to TRBJ2-2; 7 bases line up with TRBD1. V shed 5 bases, J shed 6 bases, and the junction held 3 bases outside the gene matches. The germline gives CDR1 MNHEY, CDR2 SVGAGI. The CDR3 loop spans 13 amino acids.

The chain employs TRBV27 and TRBJ1-2; tentative D call: TRBD1 (5 bases). Trimming pared 5 bases from V and 3 bases from J, leaving 13 bases between. Germline loops: CDR1 MNHEY, CDR2 SMNVEV (reference sequence). This CDR3 region has 14 residues. The CDR3 protein is CASSIMWGDYGYTF. CDR3 in DNA: TGTGCCAGCAGTATTATGTGGGGGGACTATGGCTACACCTTC.

This chain uses TRBV4-3 with TRBJ2-7; 7 bases are a match to TRBD2. With 0 bases clipped from V and 0 bases from J, the junction kept 5 bases outside the gene matches. The CDR3 is 16 residues long. Looked up from germline, CDR1 is LGHNA and CDR2 is YSLEER. In nucleotides, the CDR3 is TGCGCCAGCAGCCAAGATCCCGGCGGGAGCTCCTACGAGCAGTACTTC. Translated, it gives CASSQDPGGSSYEQYF.

This chain connects TRBV5-4 to TRBJ1-4, with unresolved D. Germline lookup yields CDR1 SGHNT and CDR2 YYREEE (reference sequence). Trimming shortened V by 7 bases and J by 6 bases, and 10 bases separated the two germline ends. This CDR3 has 12 residues. The CDR3 is CASVGPDEKLFF. CDR3 bases: TGTGCCAGCGTTGGCCCAGATGAAAAACTGTTTTTT.